The rows below give T cell receptor beta chains drawn from one sample of a study of T cells after yellow fever vaccination. MiXCR, applied by TCRdb to the 5' RACE reads, yields one record per CDR3 protein. The sample yields a few hundred thousand distinct CDR3 sequences, about 4% seen once. This specimen was PBMCs, taken 5 days after the yellow fever booster vaccination. These receptors came from a man between 18 and 35 years old who received the YFV17D yellow fever vaccine. Both conserved end residues are part of each CDR3. Each record gives: V gene, J gene, D gene, clone size, CDR3 DNA, CDR3 protein. D genes are given only for firm matches. A row's size may be missing; if present it is once, few, many or a size class.

v_gene: TRBV20-1; j_gene: TRBJ2-3; d_gene: NA; abundance: many; CDR3nt: TGCAGTGCTGTATGGGCTAGTTCTAGCACAGATACGCAGTATTTT; CDR3aa: CSAVWASSSTDTQYF
v_gene: TRBV7-8; j_gene: TRBJ1-1; d_gene: TRBD1; abundance: NA; CDR3nt: TGTGCCAGCAGATCAGGACAGGGCCAGATGAACACTGAAGCTTTCTTT; CDR3aa: CASRSGQGQMNTEAFF
v_gene: TRBV24-1; j_gene: TRBJ2-1; d_gene: TRBD1; abundance: NA; CDR3nt: TGTGCCACCAGGAAGATGAAACCGGGACAGGGGGCTAATGAGCAGTTCTTC; CDR3aa: CATRKMKPGQGANEQFF
v_gene: TRBV20-1; j_gene: TRBJ2-7; d_gene: NA; abundance: NA; CDR3nt: TGCAGTGCTACATTGAGCTCCGGGAGAGCCTACGAGCAGTACTTC; CDR3aa: CSATLSSGRAYEQYF
v_gene: TRBV5-6; j_gene: TRBJ2-5; d_gene: NA; abundance: NA; CDR3nt: TGTGCCAGCAGCGGTCGGGACCTAAAAGCGCAAGAGACCCAGTACTTC; CDR3aa: CASSGRDLKAQETQYF
v_gene: TRBV4-1; j_gene: TRBJ2-5; d_gene: NA; abundance: many; CDR3nt: TGCGCCAGCAGCCAAGTACAGTACCAAGAGACCCAGTACTTC; CDR3aa: CASSQVQYQETQYF
v_gene: TRBV3-1; j_gene: TRBJ2-2; d_gene: TRBD2; abundance: many; CDR3nt: TGTGCCAGCAGCCCGCATGGAGGGCTAGCGGGGGGCTCGAGCACCGGGGAGCTGTTTTTT; CDR3aa: CASSPHGGLAGGSSTGELFF
v_gene: TRBV5-6; j_gene: TRBJ2-6; d_gene: TRBD1; abundance: few; CDR3nt: TGTGCCAGCAGCGGAGTGGGGACAGGGTTCTCTGGGGCCAACGTCCTGACTTTC; CDR3aa: CASSGVGTGFSGANVLTF
v_gene: TRBV6-5; j_gene: TRBJ1-2; d_gene: TRBD1; abundance: NA; CDR3nt: TGTGCCAGCAGTTACTCTGACAGGGGGCCTGGTGGCTACACCTTC; CDR3aa: CASSYSDRGPGGYTF
v_gene: TRBV5-5; j_gene: TRBJ1-2; d_gene: NA; abundance: few; CDR3nt: TGTGCCAGCGCCTCCCTGACTCGGGGCAAATCTGGCTACACCTTC; CDR3aa: CASASLTRGKSGYTF
v_gene: TRBV2; j_gene: TRBJ2-1; d_gene: TRBD2; abundance: few; CDR3nt: TGTGCCAGCAGTGAGCGGGGGGGGTACAATGAGCAGTTCTTC; CDR3aa: CASSERGGYNEQFF
v_gene: TRBV7-2; j_gene: TRBJ2-4; d_gene: NA; abundance: NA; CDR3nt: TGTGCCAGCAGCTTAGGTAACCCCGGGGACATTCAGTACTTC; CDR3aa: CASSLGNPGDIQYF
v_gene: TRBV29-1; j_gene: TRBJ2-5; d_gene: TRBD2; abundance: few; CDR3nt: TGCAGCGTTGAGGGGGGGGAAGAGACCCAGTACTTC; CDR3aa: CSVEGGEETQYF
v_gene: TRBV5-1; j_gene: TRBJ1-2; d_gene: NA; abundance: NA; CDR3nt: TGCGCCAGCAGCGGTGATTCTAACTATGGCTACACCTTC; CDR3aa: CASSGDSNYGYTF
v_gene: TRBV5-1; j_gene: TRBJ1-2; d_gene: NA; abundance: many; CDR3nt: TGCGCCAGCACCTCAGTTCAGGGGACCTATGGCTACACCTTC; CDR3aa: CASTSVQGTYGYTF